This entry lists 28 T cell receptor beta chains sequenced from one sample in a study of cytomegalovirus exposure and HLA in healthy donors. The PCR made use of 60 Vbeta and 13 Jbeta primers. Data came from immunoSEQ multiplex PCR; TCRdb stores just in-frame clones and leaves some out. This sample has about 160,000 clones, with 65% to 80% found just once. The source material was PBMCs. All receptors come from a man aged 35 to 55 in good health and CMV-seropositive.

J is TRBJ2-7 and V is TRBV18; perhaps TRBD1 as D (6 bases). CDR1 is KGHSH and CDR2 is LQKENI in the germline V gene. The V end was cut by 2 bases, the J end by 2 bases, with 13 bases between. CDR3 length: 15 amino acids. CDR3 in amino acids: CASSPSGDDTYEQYF. CDR3 nucleotide sequence: TGTGCCAGCTCACCATCAGGGGACGACACCTACGAGCAGTACTTC.

The chain is built from TRBV28 and TRBJ2-7, with 8 bases matching TRBD2. V shed 4 bases and J 1 base; nucleotides not matched to a gene: 6. This CDR3 spans 15 amino acids. Per germline, CDR1 MDHEN and CDR2 SYDVKM. The CDR3 sequence is CASSSPGLESYEQYF. The DNA of the CDR3 is TGTGCCAGCAGTTCTCCGGGACTAGAGTCCTACGAGCAGTACTTC.

The chain couples TRBV7-2 to TRBJ1-1; 7 bases fit TRBD1. This CDR3 is built from 13 residues. Germline V gives CDR1 SGHTA, CDR2 FQGNSA. Trimming removed 1 base from V and 7 bases from J; junction bases left unmatched: 3. CDR3 loop: CASSLGGGIEAFF. The CDR3 nucleotides are TGTGCCAGCAGCTTAGGAGGGGGCATTGAAGCTTTCTTT.

V usage is TRBV27 and J usage is TRBJ2-6, with D maybe TRBD1 (6 bases). This CDR3 contains 16 residues. The V and J ends lost 4 bases and 2 bases respectively, with 12 bases between them. CDR1 MNHEY and CDR2 SMNVEV come from the germline V gene (reference sequence). The CDR3 coding sequence is TGTGCCAGCAGTTCCCTGGGACACGCTGGGGCCAACGTCCTGACTTTC. It is translated as CASSSLGHAGANVLTF.

This clone was found a few times. Mismatch with germline at one junction end may stem from a read error. The chain is built from TRBV5-1 and TRBJ2-3, with D possibly matching TRBD2 (6 bases). The germline CDR1 and CDR2 sequences are SGHRS and YFSETQ. The CDR3 extends over 16 amino acids. This chain's CDR3 is CASSLLAELEFDTQYF. CDR3 nucleotide sequence: TGTGCCAGCAGCTTATTAGCGGAACTAGAGTTCGATACGCAGTATTTT.

A single count supports this clone. The CDR3 region has the DNA TGCGCCAGCAGCCAAGATCCACTAGGGCAGAGTTCCTACGAGCAGTACTTC. Amino acid sequence: CASSQDPLGQSSYEQYF. The chain uses TRBV4-1 and TRBJ2-7; tentatively, D is TRBD2 (5 bases). This CDR3 has 17 amino acids. V was trimmed by 0 bases and J by 1 base, leaving 16 bases between them. The germline V gene encodes CDR1 MGHRA and CDR2 YSYEKL.

Of note for this clone: One end of the junction fails to match germline, which may point to a read error. CDR3 in amino acids: CASSVIAGEGGANGLTF. DNA for the CDR3: TGTGCCAGCAGCGTCATAGCGGGAGAGGGAGGGGCCAACGGCCTGACTTTC. The rearrangement uses TRBV9 and TRBJ2-6, with 9 bases aligning to TRBD2. Germline CDR1 SGDLS, CDR2 YYNGEE. The CDR3 has 17 residues.

The CDR3 here is CASSVTAWRDNEQFF. DNA for the CDR3: TGCGCCAGCAGCGTGACAGCGTGGAGGGACAATGAGCAGTTCTTC. The V and J genes are TRBV5-1 and TRBJ2-1; TRBD2 might be the D (6 bases). This CDR3 has 15 amino acids. V gave up 4 bases and J gave up 5 bases, with 16 bases separating them. Germline assignment: CDR1 SGHRS and CDR2 YFSETQ.

Only a few counts were recorded for this clone. The chain employs TRBV9 and TRBJ1-2, with D tentatively TRBD1 (6 bases). V was clipped by 4 bases and J by 7 bases, with 17 bases between them. The CDR3 extends over 14 amino acids. Looked up from germline, CDR1 is SGDLS and CDR2 is YYNGEE. The DNA for the CDR3 is TGTGCCAGCAGCCCTAGACAGGAAACAGGTGGCTACACCTTC. Its translation is CASSPRQETGGYTF.

The rearrangement uses TRBV28 and TRBJ2-1; 11 bases are shared with TRBD1. After removal of 1 base from V and 6 bases from J, the junction contained 2 bases not matched to a gene. The CDR3 runs 15 residues. Germline CDR1 MDHEN, CDR2 SYDVKM. The CDR3 protein is CASSLSGTGGNEQFF. As DNA, the CDR3 is TGTGCCAGCAGTTTATCCGGGACAGGGGGCAATGAGCAGTTCTTC.

The CDR3 here is CASSYSPGDNEQFF. CDR3 nucleotide sequence: TGTGCCAGCAGTTACTCCCCGGGAGACAATGAGCAGTTCTTC. The chain employs TRBV6-5 and TRBJ2-1; maybe TRBD2 (6 bases). Trimming shortened V by 0 bases and J by 5 bases, and 8 bases separated the two germline ends. The CDR3 runs 14 residues. The germline CDR1 and CDR2 sequences are MNHEY and SVGAGI.

The rearrangement links TRBV4-1 to TRBJ2-7, with D perhaps matching TRBD2 (7 bases). Germline V lookup: CDR1 MGHRA, CDR2 YSYEKL. This CDR3 has 16 amino acids. V was trimmed by 8 bases and J by 3 bases, leaving 23 bases between them. The CDR3 loop is CASGKDGGAYNYEQYF. The CDR3 bases are TGCGCCAGCGGGAAGGATGGGGGGGCTTACAACTACGAGCAGTACTTC.

V usage is TRBV19 and J usage is TRBJ1-6, with D possibly being TRBD1 (6 bases). Germline values: CDR1 LNHDA, CDR2 SQIVND (reference sequence). With 8 bases removed from V and 12 bases from J, the gap between germline ends came to 17 bases. The CDR3 length is 13 residues. The CDR3 loop reads CASHARGFGPLHF. The CDR3 nucleotides read TGTGCCAGTCACGCCAGGGGTTTTGGACCCCTCCACTTT.

With regard to this clone: Other DNA sequences in the same sample also yield this CDR3. The chain uses TRBV5-1 and TRBJ2-3; D ambiguous. V was pared by 4 bases and J by 3 bases, with 6 bases between. This CDR3 is built from 12 residues. The germline CDR1 and CDR2 sequences are SGHRS and YFSETQ. CDR3 DNA: TGCGCCAGCAGCCCTAATACAGATACGCAGTATTTT. This gives the protein CASSPNTDTQYF.

This clone has a handful of counts. This rearrangement joins TRBV7-2 to TRBJ2-1; perhaps TRBD2 as D (5 bases). Germline-derived CDR1 and CDR2 are SGHTA and FQGNSA. V lost 4 bases and J lost 0, with 13 bases in between. The CDR3 runs 16 residues. As DNA, the CDR3 is TGTGCCAGCAGCTCCCCGGACTGGGACTCCTACAATGAGCAGTTCTTC. It is translated as CASSSPDWDSYNEQFF.

CDR3 nucleotides: TGTGCCAGCAGTGGACTAGCGGGAGCAGATACGCAGTATTTT. Its protein product is CASSGLAGADTQYF. The V call is TRBV6-1, the J call TRBJ2-3, with 12 bases aligning to TRBD2. This CDR3 has 14 amino acids. Per germline, CDR1 MNHNS and CDR2 SASEGT. With 4 bases clipped from V and 4 bases from J, the junction kept 0 bases outside the gene matches.

This rearrangement joins TRBV7-2 to TRBJ2-1, with 14 nucleotides matching TRBD2. With 5 bases clipped from V and 5 bases from J, the junction kept 2 bases outside the gene matches. This CDR3 contains 15 residues. Germline lookup yields CDR1 SGHTA and CDR2 FQGNSA. The CDR3 DNA reads TGTGCCAGCAGCAGGGGACTAGCGGGGGACAATGAGCAGTTCTTC. Residues: CASSRGLAGDNEQFF.

This CDR3 reads CASSIGDPGLAYEQFF. Written as DNA, the CDR3 is TGTGCCAGTAGTATAGGGGACCCGGGACTAGCATATGAGCAGTTCTTC. The V and J genes are TRBV19 and TRBJ2-1, with TRBD2 matching 9 bases. Unmatched junction bases numbered 9, after V lost 1 base and J lost 8 bases. The CDR3 is 16 residues long. Germline V gene lookup returns CDR1 LNHDA and CDR2 SQIVND (reference sequence). The full variable domain, its missing parts supplied by reference TRBV19 and TRBJ2-1, is DGGITQSPKYLFRKEGQNVTLSCEQNLNHDAMYWYRQDPGQGLRLIYYSQIVNDFQKGDIAEGYSVSREKKESFPLTVTSAQKNPTAFYLCASSIGDPGLAYEQFFGPGTRLTVL.

The chain carries TRBV28 and TRBJ2-5, with D possibly TRBD1 on 6 matching bases. V shed 6 bases and J shed 6 bases, with 14 bases lying between them. The CDR3 consists of 13 residues. The V gene's germline CDR1 is MDHEN and CDR2 SYDVKM. CDR3 sequence: CASSQGPEKTQYF. CDR3 in DNA: TGTGCCAGCAGCCAGGGGCCTGAAAAGACCCAGTACTTC.

A note on this clone: At one end, the junction sequence differs from germline, possibly due to a read error. V is TRBV5-4 and J is TRBJ2-7; TRBD1 agrees at 12 bases. The CDR3 has 14 residues. Germline V lookup: CDR1 SGHNT, CDR2 YYREEE (reference sequence). The CDR3 loop is CACRRDRGPYEQYF. CDR3 nucleotides: TGTGCCTGCAGAAGGGACAGGGGGCCGTACGAGCAGTACTTC.

This chain connects TRBV28 to TRBJ2-6; D possibly corresponds to TRBD2 (5 bases). CDR1 MDHEN and CDR2 SYDVKM come from the germline V gene. Trimming removed 6 bases from V and 0 bases from J, with 15 bases in between. CDR3 length equals 17 residues. The CDR3 loop reads CASRVGYGSSGANVLTF. CDR3 bases: TGTGCCAGCAGGGTAGGGTATGGGAGCTCTGGGGCCAACGTCCTGACTTTC.

The chain carries TRBV2 and TRBJ2-1; TRBD2 matches at 11 bases. J lost 6 bases, V lost 5 bases, and 6 bases had no gene match. CDR3 size: 15 residues. Germline V CDR1 and CDR2: SNHLY, FYNNEI. DNA of the CDR3: TGTGCCAGCAGTTCGACTAGCGGGGACCCCAATGAGCAGTTCTTC. This gives the protein CASSSTSGDPNEQFF. Based on the CDR3 plus reference TRBV2 and TRBJ2-1, the full variable domain is EPEVTQTPSHQVTQMGQEVILRCVPISNHLYFYWYRQILGQKVEFLVSFYNNEISEKSEIFDDQFSVERPDGSNFTLKIRSTKLEDSAMYFCASSSTSGDPNEQFFGPGTRLTVL.

The chain employs TRBV19 and TRBJ2-1, with D tentatively TRBD2 (5 bases). The V end lost 5 bases, the J end lost 1 base, and 9 bases lay between the germline ends. Germline V gene data show CDR1 as LNHDA and CDR2 as SQIVND (reference sequence). This CDR3 contains 14 residues. CDR3 residues: CASSPRGSYNEQFF. CDR3 coding DNA: TGTGCCAGTAGTCCACGGGGTTCCTACAATGAGCAGTTCTTC. The variable domain in full, with the rest retrieved from reference TRBV19 and TRBJ2-1, is DGGITQSPKYLFRKEGQNVTLSCEQNLNHDAMYWYRQDPGQGLRLIYYSQIVNDFQKGDIAEGYSVSREKKESFPLTVTSAQKNPTAFYLCASSPRGSYNEQFFGPGTRLTVL.

The CDR3 DNA is TGTGCCAGCAGTTTATTCAGGACAGGCGTTGAAGCTTTCTTT. Translation: CASSLFRTGVEAFF. This sequence joins TRBV27 and TRBJ1-1; 7 nucleotides match TRBD1. CDR1 is MNHEY, CDR2 SMNVEV, per germline (reference sequence). This CDR3 has 14 residues. The V and J ends lost 1 base and 7 bases, in that order; junction bases with no gene match: 6.

This chain links TRBV25-1 with TRBJ1-5, with 8 bases fitting TRBD1. The germline V gene encodes CDR1 MGHDK and CDR2 SYGVNS. Trimming at V came to 6 bases and at J to 5 bases, leaving 9 bases not matched to a gene. The CDR3 consists of 15 residues. The CDR3, as DNA: TGTGCCAGCAGCCCAGACAGGGGTCGGGATCAGCCCCAGCATTTT. Translating it yields CASSPDRGRDQPQHF.

Only a few counts were recorded for this clone. J is TRBJ2-2 and V is TRBV15; the D is unclear. Trimming removed 0 bases from V and 6 bases from J, with 14 bases in between. The germline gives CDR1 LNHNV, CDR2 YYDKDF (reference sequence). The CDR3 is 16 amino acids. The chain's CDR3 is CATSRDRVGVAGELFF. The CDR3 DNA sequence: TGTGCCACCAGCAGAGATCGGGTTGGTGTCGCCGGGGAGCTGTTTTTT.

The CDR3: CASSQSETGVDTDTQYF. The CDR3 nucleotides are TGCGCCAGCAGCCAATCGGAGACGGGAGTCGACACAGATACGCAGTATTTT. The gene calls are TRBV4-3 and TRBJ2-3; perhaps TRBD2 as D (6 bases). V was cut by 2 bases and J by 2 bases, with 17 bases left in between. CDR1 is LGHNA and CDR2 is YSLEER in the germline V gene. CDR3 length: 17 amino acids.

This clone was observed a few times. The chain combines TRBV10-2 with TRBJ1-1, with TRBD1 as a possible D gene (5 bases). Trimming stripped 2 bases from V and 10 bases from J, with 14 bases between. This CDR3 contains 13 residues. Per germline, CDR1 WSHSY and CDR2 SAAADI. CDR3 loop: CASSEGPGLGAFF. The CDR3 DNA follows: TGCGCCAGCAGTGAGGGACCGGGACTTGGAGCTTTCTTT.